This entry is about one T cell receptor beta chain. What it recognizes is unknown. This table comes from immunoSEQ multiplex PCR, and its TCRdb copy is limited to in-frame clones, with some not included. The data show 6,500 to 10,000 clones, with about 79% seen just once and 2% to 2.5% held by the top ten. This sample is part of a study of immune evolution from preneoplasia to lung adenocarcinoma. Study conclusions and caveats: Top clone frequencies peaked in normal lung, apparently declining through invasive adenocarcinoma. Compared with EGFR-mutant or double wild-type lesions, KRAS-mutant nodules were more clonal.

The CDR3 extends over 13 amino acids. The V gene's germline CDR1 is MNHEY and CDR2 SMNVEV (reference sequence). The V end was cut by 4 bases, the J end by 4 bases, with 9 bases between. Sequenced sample: FFPE invasive lung adenocarcinoma tissue. The V gene is TRBV27, the J gene TRBJ2-3; no definite D call. This receptor was taken from a person aged 50-75 years with lung adenocarcinoma. CDR3 amino acids: CASSWVESDTQYF. CDR3 bases: TGTGCCAGCAGTTGGGTGGAGTCAGATACGCAGTATTTT.